This T cell receptor (beta chain) was profiled in a study of blood T cell repertoires in COVID-19. This clone was recorded a few times. How the authors handled the data: Using reference gene primer amplification, nucleated cell counts were estimated. TCRdb's table, derived via immunoSEQ multiplex PCR, lists solely in-frame clones and lacks some. V, J and clone size are taken as reported in that table, and D and trimming were inferred from the DNA itself. The profile shows around 130,000 clones, 86% of them singletons. Germline trimming cut 0 bases from V and 2 bases from J; bases unmatched to any gene: 2. CDR1 is ENHRY and CDR2 is SYGVKD in the germline V gene. This CDR3 spans 16 amino acids.

The V call is TRBV10-3, the J call TRBJ2-2; 8 nucleotides agree with TRBD2. The receptor was isolated from a man aged 35 to 55 with acute or convalescent COVID-19. Input material: peripheral blood. CDR3 loop: CAISESLADNTGELFF. In nucleotides, the CDR3 is TGTGCCATCAGTGAGTCACTAGCGGATAACACCGGGGAGCTGTTTTTT.